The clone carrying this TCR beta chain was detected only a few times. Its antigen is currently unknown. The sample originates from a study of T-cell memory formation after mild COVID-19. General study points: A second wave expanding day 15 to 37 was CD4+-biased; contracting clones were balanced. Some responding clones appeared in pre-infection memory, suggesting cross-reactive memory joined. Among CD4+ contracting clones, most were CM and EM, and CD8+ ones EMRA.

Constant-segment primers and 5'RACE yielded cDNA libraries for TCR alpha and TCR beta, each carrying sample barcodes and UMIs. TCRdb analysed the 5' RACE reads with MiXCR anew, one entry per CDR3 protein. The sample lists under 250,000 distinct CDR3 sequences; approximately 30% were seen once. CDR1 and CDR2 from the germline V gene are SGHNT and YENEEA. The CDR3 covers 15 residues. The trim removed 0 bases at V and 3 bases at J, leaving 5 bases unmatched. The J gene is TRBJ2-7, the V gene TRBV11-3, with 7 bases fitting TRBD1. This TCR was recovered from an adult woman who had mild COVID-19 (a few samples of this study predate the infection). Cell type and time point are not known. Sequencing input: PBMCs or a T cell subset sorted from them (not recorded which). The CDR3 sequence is CASSLEKGAVYEQYF. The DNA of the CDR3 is TGTGCCAGCAGCTTAGAGAAGGGGGCGGTCTACGAGCAGTACTTC.